Following are 21 T cell receptor beta chains from one sample sequenced in a study of cytomegalovirus exposure and HLA in healthy donors. 13 Jbeta primers and 60 Vbeta primers were used for the PCR. Profiling relied on immunoSEQ multiplex PCR, and the TCRdb table lists in-frame clones only, not all of them. Of 170,000 or so clones detected, roughly 80% appear once; the ten largest clones hold about 0.64%. The sequenced sample was PBMCs. The source of these receptors is a boy between 10 and 17 years old in good health and CMV-seronegative.

The chain recombines TRBV19 with TRBJ1-3, with D possibly TRBD1 on 5 matching bases. From germline, CDR1 is LNHDA and CDR2 SQIVND (reference sequence). V lost 3 bases to trimming and J lost 4 bases, with 10 bases between them. The CDR3 totals 14 residues. The CDR3 DNA reads as TGTGCCAGTAGTATCGGCGGGACCGGAAACACCATATATTTT. Translating it yields CASSIGGTGNTIYF.

J is TRBJ2-3 and V is TRBV4-2; tentative D call: TRBD2 (6 bases). This CDR3 has 17 residues. Germline V gene sequence: CDR1 LGHNA, CDR2 YNFKEQ. Trimming left V 0 bases short and J 4 bases short, with 17 bases between. CDR3 coding DNA: TGTGCCAGCAGCCAAGATCTGGGGCGGGGACGGGCAGATACGCAGTATTTT. Protein: CASSQDLGRGRADTQYF.

V gene TRBV4-2 combines with J gene TRBJ2-5; 12 bases are a match to TRBD2. Trimming removed 4 bases from V and 4 bases from J; junction bases left unmatched: 10. CDR3 length: 17 amino acids. Germline lookup yields CDR1 LGHNA and CDR2 YNFKEQ. CDR3 protein: CASSRLAGGRVGETQYF. DNA of the CDR3: TGTGCCAGCAGCCGTCTAGCGGGAGGGCGAGTAGGAGAGACCCAGTACTTC.

The V gene is TRBV18, the J gene TRBJ1-1; D perhaps matches TRBD1 (5 bases). Trimming removed 3 bases from V and 2 bases from J, with 10 bases in between. CDR3 length: 14 amino acids. Germline V gene lookup returns CDR1 KGHSH and CDR2 LQKENI. Here the CDR3 DNA reads TGTGCCAGCTCACCGGGGGGATTCAACACTGAAGCTTTCTTT. Protein sequence: CASSPGGFNTEAFF.

The rearrangement joins TRBV7-2 to TRBJ1-5; D is perhaps TRBD1 (6 bases). The CDR3 contains 15 residues. V was shortened by 5 bases and J by 0 bases, with 11 bases between the two germline ends. Germline CDR1 reads SGHTA; CDR2 reads FQGNSA. The CDR3 DNA is TGTGCCAGCAGCGCAGGGGCTGGTAGCAATCAGCCCCAGCATTTT. It translates to CASSAGAGSNQPQHF. Based on the CDR3 plus reference TRBV7-2 and TRBJ1-5, the full variable domain is GAGVSQSPSNKVTEKGKDVELRCDPISGHTALYWYRQSLGQGLEFLIYFQGNSAPDKSGLPSDRFSAERTGGSVSTLTIQRTQQEDSAVYLCASSAGAGSNQPQHFGDGTRLSIL.

The chain links TRBV5-6 to TRBJ1-4; TRBD1 agrees at 8 bases. Germline trimming cut 4 bases from V and 7 bases from J; bases unmatched to any gene: 6. The CDR3 contains 14 residues. The germline V gene encodes CDR1 SGHDT and CDR2 YYEEEE. The CDR3 spells CASSLTGVGEKLFF. The CDR3 DNA reads TGTGCCAGCAGCCTGACAGGGGTGGGTGAAAAACTGTTTTTT.

This clone was detected only a few times. The V call is TRBV19, the J call TRBJ2-7, with D maybe TRBD2 (6 bases). The length of the CDR3 is 14 residues. Trimming took 3 bases from V and 3 from J, leaving 12 bases between them. Germline lookup yields CDR1 LNHDA and CDR2 SQIVND (reference sequence). CDR3 sequence: CASSMEGFRYEQYF. DNA for the CDR3: TGTGCCAGTAGTATGGAGGGGTTCCGCTACGAGCAGTACTTC.

Comments on this clone: An end of the junction does not agree with germline; a read error may underlie this. The chain recombines TRBV5-4 with TRBJ1-1; D gene ambiguous. The CDR3 totals 15 residues. Per the germline V gene, CDR1 is SGHNT and CDR2 is YYREEE (reference sequence). DNA of the CDR3: TGTGCCAGCAGCTTTCTCAAGAAAGATGTTACTGAAGCCTTCTTT. This sequence encodes CASSFLKKDVTEAFF.

DNA for the CDR3: TGTGCCAGCAGTGAAGCGTGGGGCGCTGAAGCTTTCTTT. Translating gives CASSEAWGAEAFF. The rearrangement joins TRBV6-1 to TRBJ1-1; D may be TRBD1 (5 bases). Trimming shortened V by 0 bases and J by 6 bases, and 8 bases separated the two germline ends. CDR3 size: 13 residues. Germline V gene sequence: CDR1 MNHNS, CDR2 SASEGT.

This clone was seen a few times. The chain uses TRBV4-2 and TRBJ1-4; tentatively, D is TRBD1 (5 bases). Germline lookup yields CDR1 LGHNA and CDR2 YNFKEQ. Trimming shortened V by 2 bases and J by 0 bases, and 7 bases separated the two germline ends. This CDR3 is built from 15 residues. CDR3 DNA sequence: TGTGCCAGCAGCCAACCGGGGGCAACTAATGAAAAACTGTTTTTT. It encodes CASSQPGATNEKLFF.

The gene calls are TRBV30 and TRBJ1-1; tentative D call: TRBD1 (6 bases). Germline V gene sequence: CDR1 GTSNPN, CDR2 SVGIG (reference sequence). This CDR3 spans 13 amino acids. V lost 0 bases, J lost 1 base, and 6 bases lay in between. The CDR3: CAWSVQGNTEAFF. Written as DNA, the CDR3 is TGTGCCTGGAGTGTACAGGGGAACACTGAAGCTTTCTTT.

This chain uses TRBV7-6 with TRBJ2-7, with TRBD2 identical over 9 bases. Losses at the gene ends were 1 base for V and 2 bases for J; bases not matched to a gene: 9. The CDR3 has 17 residues. The germline CDR1 and CDR2 sequences are SGHVS and FNYEAQ. This chain's CDR3 is CASSLGAGGSTAYEQYF. CDR3 DNA: TGTGCCAGCAGCTTAGGGGCGGGAGGGAGTACGGCCTACGAGCAGTACTTC.

V and J are TRBV9 and TRBJ2-4; D remains unclear. Germline V lookup: CDR1 SGDLS, CDR2 YYNGEE. Trimming took off 2 bases at V and 13 bases at J, with 16 bases between the two ends. The length of the CDR3 is 13 residues. The CDR3 bases are TGTGCCAGCAGCGTGGAAGCCACCACCGGGCAGTACTTC. Its translation: CASSVEATTGQYF.

V usage is TRBV6-4 and J usage is TRBJ2-3, with D unresolved. CDR1 and CDR2 from the germline V gene are MRHNA and SNTAGT. This CDR3 has 15 residues. Trimming shortened V by 2 bases and J by 6 bases, and 15 bases separated the two germline ends. The CDR3 sequence is CASSDPKTPGDTQYF. The DNA for the CDR3 is TGTGCCAGCAGTGACCCCAAAACCCCCGGGGATACGCAGTATTTT.

This sequence joins TRBV7-9 and TRBJ1-1, with D hard to call. Looked up from germline, CDR1 is SEHNR and CDR2 is FQNEAQ (reference sequence). The CDR3 consists of 14 residues. Trimming shortened V by 5 bases and J by 0 bases, and 10 bases separated the two germline ends. This CDR3 is CASSPSSVNTEAFF. The CDR3, as DNA: TGTGCCAGCAGCCCAAGCTCGGTGAACACTGAAGCTTTCTTT. The entire variable domain, with the rest obtained from reference TRBV7-9 and TRBJ1-1, is as follows: DTGVSQNPRHKITKRGQNVTFRCDPISEHNRLYWYRQTLGQGPEFLTYFQNEAQLEKSRLLSDRFSAERPKGSFSTLEIQRTEQGDSAMYLCASSPSSVNTEAFFGQGTRLTVV.

This sequence joins TRBV7-2 and TRBJ2-1, with TRBD2 identical over 13 bases. After removal of 4 bases from V and 0 bases from J, the junction contained 6 bases not matched to a gene. Germline CDR1 SGHTA, CDR2 FQGNSA. This CDR3 comprises 18 residues. CDR3 nucleotides: TGTGCCAGCAGCTCGGGACTAGCGGGGAGAAGCTCCTACAATGAGCAGTTCTTC. It yields the protein CASSSGLAGRSSYNEQFF.

A note on this clone: The junction and the germline gene differ at one end; a read error may be behind it. This chain joins TRBV7-7 and TRBJ2-5, with 7 bases aligning to TRBD1. This CDR3 is built from 17 residues. Germline loops: CDR1 SSHAT, CDR2 FNYEAQ (reference sequence). CDR3 bases: TGTGCTAGCAGCCCATATTCCCAGGGGGTGCTGGGGGAGACCCAGTACTTC. Its protein is CASSPYSQGVLGETQYF. Full variable domain (outside the CDR3, taken from reference TRBV7-7 and TRBJ2-5): GAGVSQSPRYKVTKRGQDVTLRCDPISSHATLYWYQQALGQGPEFLTYFNYEAQPDKSGLPSDRFSAERPEGSISTLTIQRTEQRDSAMYRCASSPYSQGVLGETQYFGPGTRLLVL.

The V gene is TRBV5-4, the J gene TRBJ1-1, with D perhaps matching TRBD1 (6 bases). Trimming removed 4 bases at V and 5 bases at J, with 9 bases between. CDR3 length: 12 amino acids. From germline, CDR1 is SGHNT and CDR2 YYREEE (reference sequence). The CDR3: CASSPRGTEAFF. CDR3 DNA: TGTGCCAGCAGCCCCAGGGGAACTGAAGCTTTCTTT. Variable domain in full (rest from reference TRBV5-4 and TRBJ1-1): ETGVTQSPTHLIKTRGQQVTLRCSSQSGHNTVSWYQQALGQGPQFIFQYYREEENGRGNFPPRFSGLQFPNYSSELNVNALELDDSALYLCASSPRGTEAFFGQGTRLTVV.

DNA of the CDR3: TGCAGCGTTGAAATAGCGGGAGTTAGGTACGAGCAGTACTTC. Its protein is CSVEIAGVRYEQYF. The chain links TRBV29-1 to TRBJ2-7; 9 positions match TRBD2. Trimming removed 2 bases from V and 4 bases from J; junction bases left unmatched: 6. Germline assignment: CDR1 SQVTM and CDR2 ANQGSEA. The CDR3 spans 14 residues.

The gene calls are TRBV13 and TRBJ1-2; no reliable D call. Per germline, CDR1 PRHDT and CDR2 FYEKMQ (reference sequence). Trimming removed 4 bases from V and 5 bases from J, with 5 bases in between. The CDR3 runs to 11 residues. The CDR3 loop reads CASSSLYGYTF. Here the CDR3 DNA reads TGTGCCAGCAGCTCCTTGTATGGCTACACCTTC.

This clone was seen a handful of times. The V and J genes are TRBV5-6 and TRBJ2-7; 8 positions agree with TRBD1. V shed 4 bases and J 4 bases; nucleotides not matched to a gene: 4. CDR1 and CDR2 from the germline V gene are SGHDT and YYEEEE. The CDR3 is 13 residues long. The CDR3 loop reads CASSPGQEYEQYF. In DNA, the CDR3 is TGTGCCAGCAGCCCGGGACAGGAGTACGAGCAGTACTTC. Full variable domain (remainder filled in from reference TRBV5-6 and TRBJ2-7): DAGVTQSPTHLIKTRGQQVTLRCSPKSGHDTVSWYQQALGQGPQFIFQYYEEEERQRGNFPDRFSGHQFPNYSSELNVNALLLGDSALYLCASSPGQEYEQYFGPGTRLTVT.